The rows below give T cell receptor beta chains drawn from one sample of a study of T cell repertoires in cytomegalovirus infection. TCRdb fed the reads into MiXCR, producing one record per CDR3 protein. The sample holds 480,000 or so distinct CDR3 sequences, about 11% seen once. Sequencing input: PBMCs. The origin of the receptors is a human donor in good health (CMV status not recorded). Some clones in this sample may be carry-over from other donors' samples. CDR3s include the opening cysteine and the closing phenylalanine or tryptophan. The order of the fields is clone size, J gene, D gene, V gene, CDR3 DNA, CDR3 protein. A D gene is named only where the DNA matches it firmly. For some rows the clone size is stated as once, few or many, or as a class when expanded; others skip it.

>many|TRBJ1-1|-|TRBV7-2
TGTGCCAGCAGCTTCGCAACGAACACTGAAGCTTTCTTT
CASSFATNTEAFF
>few|TRBJ2-5|TRBD1|TRBV7-9
TGTGCCAGCAGCTCCCGTCTGACAGGGTTCGAAGAGACCCAGTACTTC
CASSSRLTGFEETQYF
>many|TRBJ2-7|TRBD1|TRBV23-1
TGCGCCAGCAGTCAATCTCGGGGACAGGGGAAAGTTTACGAGCAGTACTTC
CASSQSRGQGKVYEQYF
>many|TRBJ2-1|TRBD1|TRBV11-2
TGTGCCAGCAGCTTCCCCGGGACAGGGGTAAATGAGCAGTTCTTC
CASSFPGTGVNEQFF
>many|TRBJ2-2|TRBD1|TRBV19
TGTGCCACCACGGACAGGGGGAACACCGGGGAGCTGTTTTTT
CATTDRGNTGELFF
>many|TRBJ2-3|TRBD2|TRBV2
TGTGCCGATTCTAGCGGGGGGTCCCATACGCAGTATTTT
CADSSGGSHTQYF
>many|TRBJ2-1|TRBD2|TRBV28
TGTGCCAGCAGCCGAAACCCTTCTAGCGGGCCCTACAATGAGCAGTTCTTC
CASSRNPSSGPYNEQFF
>many|TRBJ1-2|-|TRBV7-2
TGTGCCAGCAGCTTCACGGGGACCTATGGCTACACCTTC
CASSFTGTYGYTF
>many|TRBJ2-3|TRBD2|TRBV7-2
TGTGCCAGCAGCTTAGCTAGCGGGAGTTACACAGATACGCAGTATTTT
CASSLASGSYTDTQYF
>few|TRBJ2-7|TRBD1|TRBV25-1
TGTGCCAGCAGTCTGTCACTGCCGGGACAGGCGTTTTACGAGCAGTACTTC
CASSLSLPGQAFYEQYF
>many|TRBJ2-2|-|TRBV7-9
TGTGCCAGCAGCTTACTAAGGACCCCGACCGGGGAGCTGTTTTTT
CASSLLRTPTGELFF
>-|TRBJ1-1|-|TRBV11-2
TGTGCCAGCAGCTTAGGAAAGGCTTTCTTT
CASSLGKAFF
>-|TRBJ2-3|-|TRBV5-6
TGTGCCAGCAGCTTGTGGACTAGCACAGATACGCAGTATTTT
CASSLWTSTDTQYF
>many|TRBJ2-2|-|TRBV7-6
TGTGCCAGCAGCTCACTACAGGGTAAAGCCGGGGAGCTGTTTTTT
CASSSLQGKAGELFF
>-|TRBJ1-3|-|TRBV20-1
TGCAGTGCTACAGGGAACTCTGGAAACACCATATATTTT
CSATGNSGNTIYF
>many|TRBJ1-2|-|TRBV2
TGTGCCAGCAGTACCGACGGTAACTATGGCTACACCTTC
CASSTDGNYGYTF
>many|TRBJ1-6|-|TRBV6-5
TGTGCCAGCAGTTACGGGGAAACAGTGACAAATTCACCCCTCCACTTT
CASSYGETVTNSPLHF
>many|TRBJ1-1|-|TRBV7-6
TGTGCCAGCAGCCCAGACAGAACGATGGCTGAAGCTTTCTTT
CASSPDRTMAEAFF
>many|TRBJ1-1|-|TRBV7-2
TGTGCCAGCAGCTTTGGACAGATGAACACTGAAGCTTTCTTT
CASSFGQMNTEAFF
>-|TRBJ1-1|TRBD1|TRBV19
TGTGCCAGTAGTATCCACGGACAGGGGCGCGAAGCTTTCTTT
CASSIHGQGREAFF
>many|TRBJ2-7|-|TRBV28
TGTGCCAGCAGCCCTCCGAGTACCTACGAGCAGTACTTC
CASSPPSTYEQYF
>many|TRBJ2-3|TRBD2|TRBV20-1
TGCAGTGCTAGAGGGAGGACTAGAGCGGGGGGCACAGATACGCAGTATTTT
CSARGRTRAGGTDTQYF
>many|TRBJ2-2|TRBD1|TRBV19
TGTGCCAGTACGGAAGGGACAGGTTACACCGGGGAGCTGTTTTTT
CASTEGTGYTGELFF